The source of this T cell receptor (beta chain) is a study of cytomegalovirus exposure and HLA in healthy donors. Trimming took off 4 bases at V and 7 bases at J, with 31 bases between the two ends. CDR1 is MGHRA and CDR2 is YSYEKL in the germline V gene. This CDR3 region has 19 residues. It was with 60 Vbeta and 13 Jbeta primers that the PCR ran. This table comes from immunoSEQ multiplex PCR, and its TCRdb copy is limited to in-frame clones, with some not included. The table records roughly 130,000 clones, around four fifths of them present only once. To note about this clone: Its cognate antigen is unknown.

Whole-study results and caveats: Some V segments could not be told apart, so they were left out, TRBV6-2 and TRBV6-3 among them.

This chain joins TRBV4-1 and TRBJ1-2; TRBD1 might be the D (6 bases). The TCR comes from a woman aged 40 to 55 in good health and CMV-seropositive. Material: PBMCs. The CDR3 protein is CASSRETGQPQIVNGGYTF. CDR3 in DNA: TGCGCCAGCAGCCGGGAGACAGGACAACCACAGATTGTTAACGGTGGCTACACCTTC.